The 6 T cell receptor beta chains given below trace back to one sample, sequenced in a study of CD8+ T cells in alopecia areata. Extracted from the samples, RNA was reverse transcribed into cDNA to serve as the sequencing template. Using immunoSEQ multiplex PCR, the repertoire was profiled, and TCRdb retains in-frame clones only, with some absent. The sample shows 130,000 or so clones, roughly 86% of them seen only once. Sample treatment: oral pan-JAK inhibitor, 5-10 mg twice daily. The specimen comprised CD8+ T cells sorted from blood, sampled at week 4, from a patient treated with tofacitinib. The receptors originated from a human donor with alopecia areata.

This clone was observed a handful of times. The rearrangement links TRBV7-3 to TRBJ2-3; 9 bases match TRBD2. Unmatched junction bases numbered 12, after V lost 6 bases and J lost 2 bases. This CDR3 spans 17 amino acids. Germline CDR1 reads SGHTA; CDR2 reads FQGTGA. This CDR3 reads CASSQRGWTSDTDTQYF. As DNA, the CDR3 is TGTGCCAGCAGTCAACGAGGGTGGACTAGCGACACAGATACGCAGTATTTT.

The V call is TRBV2, the J call TRBJ2-7, with D maybe TRBD1 (5 bases). Germline lookup yields CDR1 SNHLY and CDR2 FYNNEI. The CDR3 is made up of 12 amino acids. V lost 11 bases to trimming and J lost 4 bases, with 15 bases between them. The CDR3 sequence: CAGQGMRYEQYF. The DNA of the CDR3 is TGTGCCGGCCAGGGTATGCGGTACGAGCAGTACTTC.

The chain's CDR3 is CASSVGFRDSYGYTF. In DNA, the CDR3 is TGTGCCAGCAGCGTGGGCTTCAGGGACTCCTATGGCTACACCTTC. The V and J genes are TRBV9 and TRBJ1-2, with a tentative D call TRBD1 (5 bases). V was pared by 2 bases and J by 4 bases, with 15 bases between. CDR1 SGDLS and CDR2 YYNGEE come from the germline V gene. CDR3 length: 15 amino acids.

The chain carries TRBV6-1 and TRBJ2-1; TRBD1 might be the D (6 bases). The CDR3 runs to 14 residues. Germline V gene sequence: CDR1 MNHNS, CDR2 SASEGT. Trimming removed 3 bases from V and 8 bases from J, with 14 bases in between. The CDR3 loop is CASSDSGEPDEQFF. The CDR3 nucleotides read TGTGCCAGCAGTGATTCAGGGGAACCGGATGAGCAGTTCTTC.

The chain recombines TRBV29-1 with TRBJ2-3; 10 bases match TRBD2. This CDR3 contains 17 residues. V was pared by 7 bases and J by 0 bases, with 13 bases of the junction left unmatched. Germline values: CDR1 SQVTM, CDR2 ANQGSEA. CDR3 protein: CSGLGWTSGASTDTQYF. The CDR3 DNA follows: TGCAGCGGCCTGGGCTGGACTAGCGGTGCTAGCACAGATACGCAGTATTTT.

The rearrangement links TRBV6-5 to TRBJ2-3; weak D call: TRBD2 (6 bases). Between the trimmed V and J ends, which lost 2 bases and 2 bases, there was a span of 11 bases. CDR3 length equals 15 residues. Germline V gene sequence: CDR1 MNHEY, CDR2 SVGAGI. CDR3 nucleotide sequence: TGTGCCAGCAGTTACGGAGGGGACTCCACAGATACGCAGTATTTT. Translation: CASSYGGDSTDTQYF.